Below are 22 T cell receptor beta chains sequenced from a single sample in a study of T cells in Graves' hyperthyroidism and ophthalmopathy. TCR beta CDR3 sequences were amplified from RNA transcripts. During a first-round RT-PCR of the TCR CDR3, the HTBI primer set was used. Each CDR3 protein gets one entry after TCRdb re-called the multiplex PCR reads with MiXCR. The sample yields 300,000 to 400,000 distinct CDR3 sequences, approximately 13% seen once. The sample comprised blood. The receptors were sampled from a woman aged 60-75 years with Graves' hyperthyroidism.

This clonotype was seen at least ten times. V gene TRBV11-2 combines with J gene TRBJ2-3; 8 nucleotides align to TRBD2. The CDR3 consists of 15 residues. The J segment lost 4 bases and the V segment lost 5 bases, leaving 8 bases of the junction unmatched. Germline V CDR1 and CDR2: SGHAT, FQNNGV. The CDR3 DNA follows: TGTGCCAGCAGCGCCCTGGGACTAGATGCAGATACGCAGTATTTT. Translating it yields CASSALGLDADTQYF.

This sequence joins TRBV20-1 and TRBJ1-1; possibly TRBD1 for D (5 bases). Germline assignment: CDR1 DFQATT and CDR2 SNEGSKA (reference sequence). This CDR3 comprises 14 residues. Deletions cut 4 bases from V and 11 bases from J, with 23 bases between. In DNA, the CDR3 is TGCAGTGCTAAACTTCAAGGGGCCCCCGCTGCGGCTTTCTTT. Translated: CSAKLQGAPAAAFF.

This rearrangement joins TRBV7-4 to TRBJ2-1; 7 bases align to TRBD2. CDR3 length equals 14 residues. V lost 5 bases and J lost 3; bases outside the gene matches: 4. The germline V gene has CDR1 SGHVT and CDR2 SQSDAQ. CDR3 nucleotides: TGTGCCAGCAGCGACCAGCGGGACTACAATGAGCAGTTCTTC. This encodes CASSDQRDYNEQFF.

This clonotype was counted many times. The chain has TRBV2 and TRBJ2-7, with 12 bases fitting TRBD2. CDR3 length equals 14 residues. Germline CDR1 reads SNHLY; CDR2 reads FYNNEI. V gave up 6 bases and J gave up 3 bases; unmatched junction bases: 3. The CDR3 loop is CASRRLAGVYEQYF. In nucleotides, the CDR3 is TGTGCCAGCAGGAGACTAGCGGGAGTCTACGAGCAGTACTTC. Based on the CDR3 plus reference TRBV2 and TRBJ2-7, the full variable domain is EPEVTQTPSHQVTQMGQEVILRCVPISNHLYFYWYRQILGQKVEFLVSFYNNEISEKSEIFDDQFSVERPDGSNFTLKIRSTKLEDSAMYFCASRRLAGVYEQYFGPGTRLTVT.

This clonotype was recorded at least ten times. The CDR3 DNA reads as TGTGCCAGCAGCCAAGGAGGAGGACTAGCGAACTACAATGAGCAGTTCTTC. Protein: CASSQGGGLANYNEQFF. The chain has TRBV3-1 and TRBJ2-1; TRBD2 agrees at 9 bases. The junction had 7 bases not matched to a gene; V was cut back by 1 base and J by 3 bases. Germline CDR1 is LGHDT and CDR2 is YNNKEL (reference sequence). CDR3 length: 17 residues.

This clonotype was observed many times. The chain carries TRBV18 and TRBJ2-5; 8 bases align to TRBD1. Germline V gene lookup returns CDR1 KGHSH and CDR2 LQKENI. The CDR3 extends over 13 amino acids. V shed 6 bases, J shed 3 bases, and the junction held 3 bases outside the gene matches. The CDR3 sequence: CASSQDREETQYF. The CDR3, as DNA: TGTGCCAGCTCTCAGGACAGGGAAGAGACCCAGTACTTC.

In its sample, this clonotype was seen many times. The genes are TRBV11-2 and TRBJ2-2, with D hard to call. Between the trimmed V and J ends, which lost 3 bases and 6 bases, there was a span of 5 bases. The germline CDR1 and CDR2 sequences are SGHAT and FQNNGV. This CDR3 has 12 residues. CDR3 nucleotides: TGTGCCAGCAGCTTCCGAGCCGGGGAGCTGTTTTTT. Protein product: CASSFRAGELFF.

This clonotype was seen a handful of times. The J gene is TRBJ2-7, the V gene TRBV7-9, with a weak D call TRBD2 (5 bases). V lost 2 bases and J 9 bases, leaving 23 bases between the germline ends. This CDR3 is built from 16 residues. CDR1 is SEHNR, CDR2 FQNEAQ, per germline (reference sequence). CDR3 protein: CASSLRSTNSYEVQYF. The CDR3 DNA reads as TGTGCCAGCAGCTTAAGGTCGACTAACAGCTACGAGGTGCAGTACTTC.

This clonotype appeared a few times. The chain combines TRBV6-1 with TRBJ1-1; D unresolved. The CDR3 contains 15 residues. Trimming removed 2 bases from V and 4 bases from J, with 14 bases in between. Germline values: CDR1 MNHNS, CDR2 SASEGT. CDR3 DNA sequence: TGTGCCAGCAGTGAATACTGCGGTGGGAGCACTGAAGCTTTCTTT. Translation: CASSEYCGGSTEAFF.

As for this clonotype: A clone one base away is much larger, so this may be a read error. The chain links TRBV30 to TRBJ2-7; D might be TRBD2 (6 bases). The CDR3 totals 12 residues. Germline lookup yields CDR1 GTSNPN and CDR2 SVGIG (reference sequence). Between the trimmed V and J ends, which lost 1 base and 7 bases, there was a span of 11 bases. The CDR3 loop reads CAWSAWAGEQYF. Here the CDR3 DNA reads TGTGCCTGGAGTGCTTGGGCGGGGGAGCAGTACTTC.

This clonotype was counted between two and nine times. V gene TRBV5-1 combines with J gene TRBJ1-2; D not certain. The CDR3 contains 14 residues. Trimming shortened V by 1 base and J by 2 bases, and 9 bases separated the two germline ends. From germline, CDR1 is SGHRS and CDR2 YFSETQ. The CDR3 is CASSLFPENYGYTF. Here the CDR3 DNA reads TGCGCCAGCAGCTTGTTTCCTGAAAACTATGGCTACACCTTC.

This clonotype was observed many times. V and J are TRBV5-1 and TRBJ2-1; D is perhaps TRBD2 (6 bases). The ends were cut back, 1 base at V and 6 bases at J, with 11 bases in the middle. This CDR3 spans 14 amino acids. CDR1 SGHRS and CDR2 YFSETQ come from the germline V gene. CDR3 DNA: TGCGCCAGCAGCTTGTGGCTAGCGCCCAATGAGCAGTTCTTC. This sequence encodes CASSLWLAPNEQFF.

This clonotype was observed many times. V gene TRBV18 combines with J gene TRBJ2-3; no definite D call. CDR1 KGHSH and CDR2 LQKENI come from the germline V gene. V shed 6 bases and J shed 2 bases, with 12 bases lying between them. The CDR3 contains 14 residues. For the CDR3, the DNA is TGTGCCAGCTCCTCTTGGACCATCACAGATACGCAGTATTTT. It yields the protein CASSSWTITDTQYF.

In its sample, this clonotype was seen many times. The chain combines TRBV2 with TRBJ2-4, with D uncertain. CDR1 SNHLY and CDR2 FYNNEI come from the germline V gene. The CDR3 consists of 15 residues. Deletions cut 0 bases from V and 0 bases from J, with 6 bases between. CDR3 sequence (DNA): TGTGCCAGCAGTGAAGCACGACTAGCCAAAAACATTCAGTACTTC. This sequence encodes CASSEARLAKNIQYF.

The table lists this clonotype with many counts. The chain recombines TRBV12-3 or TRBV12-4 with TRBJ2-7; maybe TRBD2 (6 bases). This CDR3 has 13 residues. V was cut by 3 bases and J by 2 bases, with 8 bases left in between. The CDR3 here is CASSFSGAYEQYF. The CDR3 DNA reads TGTGCCAGCAGTTTCTCGGGGGCCTACGAGCAGTACTTC.

CDR3 nucleotide sequence: TGTGCCAGCAGCTTGGCCGGTAGCGGGAGGCACGAGCAGTACTTC. It codes for CASSLAGSGRHEQYF. The rearrangement links TRBV5-4 to TRBJ2-7; 10 bases match TRBD2. The germline V gene encodes CDR1 SGHNT and CDR2 YYREEE (reference sequence). The CDR3 totals 15 residues. V trimming: 0 bases; J trimming: 5 bases; junction bases outside the gene matches: 5.

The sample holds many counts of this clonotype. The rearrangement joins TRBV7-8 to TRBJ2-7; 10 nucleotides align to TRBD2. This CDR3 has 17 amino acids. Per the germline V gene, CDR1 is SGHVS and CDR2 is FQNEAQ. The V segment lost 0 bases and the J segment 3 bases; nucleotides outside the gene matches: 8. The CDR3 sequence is CASSLAGLAEMFYEQYF. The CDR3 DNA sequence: TGTGCCAGCAGCTTAGCAGGACTAGCGGAAATGTTCTACGAGCAGTACTTC.

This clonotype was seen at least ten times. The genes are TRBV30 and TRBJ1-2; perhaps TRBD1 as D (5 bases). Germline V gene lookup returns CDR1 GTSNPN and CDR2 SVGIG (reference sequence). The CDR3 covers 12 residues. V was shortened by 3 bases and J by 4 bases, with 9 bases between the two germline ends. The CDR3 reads CAWSPGIYGYTF. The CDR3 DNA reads TGTGCCTGGAGCCCAGGGATCTATGGCTACACCTTC.

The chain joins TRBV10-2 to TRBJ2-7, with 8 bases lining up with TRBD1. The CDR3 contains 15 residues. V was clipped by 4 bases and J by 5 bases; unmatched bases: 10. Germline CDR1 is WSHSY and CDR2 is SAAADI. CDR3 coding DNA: TGCGCCAGCAGTGTAGAACAGGGGGTAGGGGACGAGCAGTACTTC. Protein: CASSVEQGVGDEQYF.

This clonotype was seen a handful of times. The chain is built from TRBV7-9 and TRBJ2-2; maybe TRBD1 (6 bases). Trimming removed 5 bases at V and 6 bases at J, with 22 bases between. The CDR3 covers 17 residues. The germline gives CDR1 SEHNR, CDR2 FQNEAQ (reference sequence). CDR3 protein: CASSDPRDILNPGELFF. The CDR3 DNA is TGTGCCAGCAGCGACCCCCGGGACATCCTCAACCCCGGGGAGCTGTTTTTT.

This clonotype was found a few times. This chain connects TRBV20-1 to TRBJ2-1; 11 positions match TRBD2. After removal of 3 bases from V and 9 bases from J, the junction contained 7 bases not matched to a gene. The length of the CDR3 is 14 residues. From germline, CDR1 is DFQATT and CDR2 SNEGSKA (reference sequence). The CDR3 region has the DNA TGCAGTGCTAGTACTAGCGGGAGTTCTAGTGAGCAGTTCTTC. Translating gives CSASTSGSSSEQFF.

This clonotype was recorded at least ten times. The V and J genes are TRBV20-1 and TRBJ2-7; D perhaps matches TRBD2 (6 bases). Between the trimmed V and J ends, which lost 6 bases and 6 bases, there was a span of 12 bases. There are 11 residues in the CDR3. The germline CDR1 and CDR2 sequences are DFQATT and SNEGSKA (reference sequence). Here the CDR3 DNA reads TGCAGTGCCTCGACTAGATCCGAGCAGTACTTC. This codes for CSASTRSEQYF.